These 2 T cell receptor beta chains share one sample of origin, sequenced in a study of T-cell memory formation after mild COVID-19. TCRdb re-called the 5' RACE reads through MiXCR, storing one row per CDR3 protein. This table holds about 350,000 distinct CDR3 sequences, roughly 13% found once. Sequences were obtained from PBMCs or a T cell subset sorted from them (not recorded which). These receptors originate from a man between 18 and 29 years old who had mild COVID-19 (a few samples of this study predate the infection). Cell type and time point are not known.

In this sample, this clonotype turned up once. CDR3 sequence reads: CASMDGYEQYF. The DNA for the CDR3 is TGTGCCAGCATGGACGGCTACGAGCAGTACTTC. This chain uses TRBV27 with TRBJ2-7; D remains unclear. V lost 7 bases and J lost 3, with 7 bases in between. CDR3 length: 11 amino acids. The germline gives CDR1 MNHEY, CDR2 SMNVEV (reference sequence).

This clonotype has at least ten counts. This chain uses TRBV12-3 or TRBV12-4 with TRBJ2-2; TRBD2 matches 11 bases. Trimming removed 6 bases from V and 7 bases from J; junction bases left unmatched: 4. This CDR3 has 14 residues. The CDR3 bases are TGTGCCAGCAGAGTAGCGGGGGGGCTCGGGGAGCTGTTTTTT. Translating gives CASRVAGGLGELFF.